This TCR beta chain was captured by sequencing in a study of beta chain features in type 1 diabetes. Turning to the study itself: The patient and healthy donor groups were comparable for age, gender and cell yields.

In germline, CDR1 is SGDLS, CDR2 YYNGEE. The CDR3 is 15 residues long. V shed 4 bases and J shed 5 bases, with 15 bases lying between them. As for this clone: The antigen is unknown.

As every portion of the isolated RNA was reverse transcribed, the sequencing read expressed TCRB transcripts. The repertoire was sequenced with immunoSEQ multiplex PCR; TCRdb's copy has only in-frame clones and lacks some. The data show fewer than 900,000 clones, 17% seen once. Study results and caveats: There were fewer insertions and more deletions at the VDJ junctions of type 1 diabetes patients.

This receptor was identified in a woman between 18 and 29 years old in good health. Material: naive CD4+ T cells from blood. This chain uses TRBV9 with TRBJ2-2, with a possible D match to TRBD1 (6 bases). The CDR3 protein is CASSPGGHRTGELFF. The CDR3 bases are TGTGCCAGCAGCCCTGGGGGACATAGGACCGGGGAGCTGTTTTTT. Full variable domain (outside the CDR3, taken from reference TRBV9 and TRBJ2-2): DSGVTQTPKHLITATGQRVTLRCSPRSGDLSVYWYQQSLDQGLQFLIQYYNGEERAKGNILERFSAQQFPDLHSELNLSSLELGDSALYFCASSPGGHRTGELFFGEGSRLTVL.